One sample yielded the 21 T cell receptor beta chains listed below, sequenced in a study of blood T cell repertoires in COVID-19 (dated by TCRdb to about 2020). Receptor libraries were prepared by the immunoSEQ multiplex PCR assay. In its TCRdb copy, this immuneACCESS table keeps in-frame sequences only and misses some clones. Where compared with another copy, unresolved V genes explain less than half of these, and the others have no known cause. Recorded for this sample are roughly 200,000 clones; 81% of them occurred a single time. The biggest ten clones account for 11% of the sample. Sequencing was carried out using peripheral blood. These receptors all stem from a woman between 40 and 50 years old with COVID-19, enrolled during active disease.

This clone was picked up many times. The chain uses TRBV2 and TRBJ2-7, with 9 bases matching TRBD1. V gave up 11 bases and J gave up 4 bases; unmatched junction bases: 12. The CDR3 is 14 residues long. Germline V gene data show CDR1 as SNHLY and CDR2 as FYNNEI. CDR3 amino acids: CASQTGTGKYEQYF. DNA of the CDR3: TGTGCCTCACAGACCGGGACAGGGAAATACGAGCAGTACTTC.

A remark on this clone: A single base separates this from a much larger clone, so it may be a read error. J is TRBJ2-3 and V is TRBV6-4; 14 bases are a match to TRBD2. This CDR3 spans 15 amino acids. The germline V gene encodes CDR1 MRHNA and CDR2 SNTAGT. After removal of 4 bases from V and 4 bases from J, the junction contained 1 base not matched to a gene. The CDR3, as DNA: TGTGCCAGCAGTGTGACTAGCGGGGGGGCAGATACGCAGTATTTT. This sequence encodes CASSVTSGGADTQYF.

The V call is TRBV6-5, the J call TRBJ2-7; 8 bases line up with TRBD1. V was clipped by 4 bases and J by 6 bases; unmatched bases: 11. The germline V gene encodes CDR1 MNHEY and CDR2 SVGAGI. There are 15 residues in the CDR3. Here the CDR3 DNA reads TGTGCCAGCAGTTCCCCTAGGACAGGGTCGGGCGAGCAGTACTTC. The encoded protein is CASSSPRTGSGEQYF.

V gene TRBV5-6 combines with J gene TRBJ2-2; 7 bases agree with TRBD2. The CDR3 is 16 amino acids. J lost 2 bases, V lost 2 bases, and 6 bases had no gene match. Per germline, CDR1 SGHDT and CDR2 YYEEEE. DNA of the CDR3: TGTGCCAGCAGCTTCCGGCTAGCGGTTAACACCGGGGAGCTGTTTTTT. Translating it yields CASSFRLAVNTGELFF.

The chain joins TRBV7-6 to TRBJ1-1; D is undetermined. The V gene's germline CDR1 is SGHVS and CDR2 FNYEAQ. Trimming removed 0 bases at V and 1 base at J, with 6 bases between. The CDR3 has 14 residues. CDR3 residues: CASSLAPGNTEAFF. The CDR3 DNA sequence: TGTGCCAGCAGCTTAGCGCCGGGGAACACTGAAGCTTTCTTT.

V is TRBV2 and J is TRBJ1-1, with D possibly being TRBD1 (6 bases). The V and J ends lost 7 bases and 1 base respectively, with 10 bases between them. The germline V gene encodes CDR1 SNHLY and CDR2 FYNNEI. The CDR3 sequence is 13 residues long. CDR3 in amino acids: CASTPGENTEAFF. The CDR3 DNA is TGTGCCAGCACACCAGGGGAGAACACTGAAGCTTTCTTT.

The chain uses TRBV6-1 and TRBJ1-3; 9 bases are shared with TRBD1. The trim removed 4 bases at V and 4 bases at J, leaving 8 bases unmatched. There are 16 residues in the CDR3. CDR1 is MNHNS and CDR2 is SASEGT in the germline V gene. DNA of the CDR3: TGTGCCAGCAGTGCCACCGGGACAGGGTTCGGAAACACCATATATTTT. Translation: CASSATGTGFGNTIYF.

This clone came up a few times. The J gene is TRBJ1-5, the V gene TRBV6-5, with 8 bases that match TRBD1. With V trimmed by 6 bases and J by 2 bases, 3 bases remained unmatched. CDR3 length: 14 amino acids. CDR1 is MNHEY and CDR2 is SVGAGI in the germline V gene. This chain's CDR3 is CASSAGQGNQPQHF. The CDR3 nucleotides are TGTGCCAGCAGCGCGGGACAGGGCAATCAGCCCCAGCATTTT.

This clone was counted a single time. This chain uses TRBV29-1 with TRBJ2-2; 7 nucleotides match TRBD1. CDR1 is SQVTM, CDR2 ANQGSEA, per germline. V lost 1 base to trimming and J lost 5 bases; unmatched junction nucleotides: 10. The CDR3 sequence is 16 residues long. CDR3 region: CSVEAARGIGTGELFF. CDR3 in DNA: TGCAGCGTTGAAGCAGCCAGGGGGATAGGAACCGGGGAGCTGTTTTTT.

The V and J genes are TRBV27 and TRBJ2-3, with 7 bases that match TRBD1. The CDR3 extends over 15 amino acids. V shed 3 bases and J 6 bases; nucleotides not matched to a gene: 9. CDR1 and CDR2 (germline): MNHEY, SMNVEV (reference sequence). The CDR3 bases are TGTGCCAGCAGTTTTTCGGGACAGCCCTTTGATACGCAGTATTTT. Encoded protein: CASSFSGQPFDTQYF.

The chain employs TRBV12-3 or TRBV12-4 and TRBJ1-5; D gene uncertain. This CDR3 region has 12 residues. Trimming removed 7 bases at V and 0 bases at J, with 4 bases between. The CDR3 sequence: CASKYSNQPQHF. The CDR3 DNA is TGTGCCAGCAAATATAGCAATCAGCCCCAGCATTTT.

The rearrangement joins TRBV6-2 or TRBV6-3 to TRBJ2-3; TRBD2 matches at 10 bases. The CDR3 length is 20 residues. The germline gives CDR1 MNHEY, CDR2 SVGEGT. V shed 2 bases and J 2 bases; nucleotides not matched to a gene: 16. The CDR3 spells CASSYKASGSILAHTDTQYF. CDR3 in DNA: TGTGCCAGCAGTTACAAGGCTAGCGGGAGTATTCTGGCACACACAGATACGCAGTATTTT.

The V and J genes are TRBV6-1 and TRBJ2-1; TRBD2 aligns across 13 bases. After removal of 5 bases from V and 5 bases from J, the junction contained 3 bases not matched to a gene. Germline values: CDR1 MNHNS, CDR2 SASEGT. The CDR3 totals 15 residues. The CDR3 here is CASSWTSGGDNEQFF. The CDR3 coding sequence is TGTGCCAGCAGTTGGACTAGCGGGGGAGACAATGAGCAGTTCTTC.

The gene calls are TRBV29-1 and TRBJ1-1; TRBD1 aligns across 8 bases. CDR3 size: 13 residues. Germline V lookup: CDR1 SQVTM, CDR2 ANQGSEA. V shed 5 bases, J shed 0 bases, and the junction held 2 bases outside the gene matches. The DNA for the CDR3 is TGCAGCGTTAGACAGGGGTTGAACACTGAAGCTTTCTTT. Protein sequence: CSVRQGLNTEAFF.

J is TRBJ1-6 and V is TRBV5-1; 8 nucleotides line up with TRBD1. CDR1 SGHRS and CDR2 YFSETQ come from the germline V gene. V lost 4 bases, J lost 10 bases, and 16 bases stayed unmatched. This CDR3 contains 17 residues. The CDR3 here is CASSPMQGAMAGSPLHF. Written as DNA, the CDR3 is TGCGCCAGCAGCCCAATGCAGGGGGCGATGGCAGGATCACCCCTCCACTTT.

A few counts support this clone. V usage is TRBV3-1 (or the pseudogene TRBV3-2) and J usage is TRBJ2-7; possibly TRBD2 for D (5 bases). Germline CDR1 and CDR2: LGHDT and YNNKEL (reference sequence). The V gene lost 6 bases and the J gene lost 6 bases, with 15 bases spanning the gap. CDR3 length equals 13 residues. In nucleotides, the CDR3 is TGTGCCAGCAGAGGCAGCTCGAGGGTCGAGCAGTACTTC. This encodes CASRGSSRVEQYF.

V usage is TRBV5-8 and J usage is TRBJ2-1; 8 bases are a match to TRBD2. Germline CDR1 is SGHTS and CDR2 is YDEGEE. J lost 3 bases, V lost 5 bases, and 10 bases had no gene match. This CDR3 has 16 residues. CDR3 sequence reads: CASRPEAGANYNEQFF. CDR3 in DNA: TGTGCCAGCAGACCGGAAGCGGGGGCAAACTACAATGAGCAGTTCTTC.

As DNA, the CDR3 is TGCGCCAGCAGCCTTAGCAAGGGACAGGGGAACACCGGGGAGCTGTTTTTT. This translates into CASSLSKGQGNTGELFF. The chain has TRBV5-1 and TRBJ2-2; 9 bases match TRBD1. From germline, CDR1 is SGHRS and CDR2 YFSETQ. V lost 4 bases and J lost 1; bases outside the gene matches: 8. The CDR3 consists of 17 residues.

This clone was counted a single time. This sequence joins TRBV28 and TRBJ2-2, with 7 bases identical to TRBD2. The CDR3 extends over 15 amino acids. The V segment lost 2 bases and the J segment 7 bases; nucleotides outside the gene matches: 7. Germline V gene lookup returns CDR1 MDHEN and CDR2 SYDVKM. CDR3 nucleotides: TGTGCCAGCAGTTTAGCGGGAGCAAACGGCGGGGAGCTGTTTTTT. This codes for CASSLAGANGGELFF. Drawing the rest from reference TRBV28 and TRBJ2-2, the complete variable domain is DVKVTQSSRYLVKRTGEKVFLECVQDMDHENMFWYRQDPGLGLRLIYFSYDVKMKEKGDIPEGYSVSREKKERFSLILESASTNQTSMYLCASSLAGANGGELFFGEGSRLTVL.

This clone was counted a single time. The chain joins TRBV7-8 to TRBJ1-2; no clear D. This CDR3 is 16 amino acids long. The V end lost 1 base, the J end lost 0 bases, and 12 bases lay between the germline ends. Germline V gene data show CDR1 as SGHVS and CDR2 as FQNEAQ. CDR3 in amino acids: CASSLDWSSTNYGYTF. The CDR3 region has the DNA TGTGCCAGCAGCTTAGATTGGTCGAGTACTAACTATGGCTACACCTTC.

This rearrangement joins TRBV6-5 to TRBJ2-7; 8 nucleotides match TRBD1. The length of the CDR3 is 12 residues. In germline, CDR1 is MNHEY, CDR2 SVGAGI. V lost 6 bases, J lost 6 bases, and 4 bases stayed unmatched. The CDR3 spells CASSSQGGEQYV. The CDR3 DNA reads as TGTGCCAGCAGCTCACAGGGGGGCGAGCAGTACGTC.